The rows below give T cell receptor beta chains drawn from one sample of a study of cytomegalovirus exposure and HLA in healthy donors. Profiling relied on immunoSEQ multiplex PCR, and the TCRdb table lists in-frame clones only, not all of them. The sample has under 200,000 clones, approximately 78% seen once. Sequencing was done on a sample of PBMCs. The source of these receptors is a woman aged 25 to 39 in good health and CMV-seronegative. The CDR3 runs from the conserved cysteine through the conserved F or W. The D gene is left open where the match is weak.

cdr3_aa | v_call | d_call | j_call
CASSGTGGNQPQHF | TRBV19 | TRBD1 | TRBJ1-5
CASSPMGSGDTTYGYTF | TRBV27 | - | TRBJ1-2
CASSVGGGLKTQYF | TRBV6-6 | - | TRBJ2-5
CAWSLGTAKNIQYF | TRBV30 | - | TRBJ2-4
CASSLSSTVQETQYF | TRBV7-9 | - | TRBJ2-5
CASSSGSYNEQFF | TRBV7-3 | - | TRBJ2-1
CAQIYYTEAFF | TRBV30 | - | TRBJ1-1
CASSSRNEKLFF | TRBV27 | - | TRBJ1-4
CASSQEGVGQGISYNEQFF | TRBV14 | - | TRBJ2-1
CASSQTDRGGTEAFF | TRBV4-1 | TRBD1 | TRBJ1-1
CAISAGQLTSYEQYF | TRBV10-3 | TRBD1 | TRBJ2-7
CASSQQTLGGYEQYF | TRBV4-2 | - | TRBJ2-7
CASIQGAEGYTF | TRBV30 | TRBD1 | TRBJ1-2
CASSLPPDTQYF | TRBV9 | - | TRBJ2-3
CASSRTDSSGNTIYF | TRBV5-1 | - | TRBJ1-3
CASSAGGGYEQYF | TRBV6-1 | TRBD2 | TRBJ2-7
CAWSLGTGNQPQHF | TRBV30 | TRBD1 | TRBJ1-5
CASSAQDTQYF | TRBV5-1 | - | TRBJ2-3
CASSLPAGGTDTQYF | TRBV7-2 | TRBD2 | TRBJ2-3
CASNGRAGETQYF | TRBV19 | TRBD2 | TRBJ2-5
CASSYERGTVRAYEQYF | TRBV7-2 | - | TRBJ2-7
CASSSGGAGDIQYF | TRBV5-1 | TRBD2 | TRBJ2-4